The clone carrying this TCR beta chain was picked up one time. What it binds is unknown. These data come from a study of T cell repertoires in cytomegalovirus infection. Study background: Based on public TCR beta signatures, there were indications of CMV infection and of a matching HLA type.

J was trimmed by 7 bases and V by 0 bases; bases with no gene match: 9. CDR1 and CDR2 (germline): DFQATT, SNEGSKA (reference sequence). The CDR3 loop spans 15 amino acids. In TCRdb, the reads were re-called with MiXCR into one record per CDR3 protein. The profile shows just under 500,000 distinct CDR3 sequences, more than 30% of them singletons. The rearrangement joins TRBV20-1 to TRBJ2-1; 7 bases agree with TRBD2. The receptor's source is a human donor in good health (CMV status not recorded). Some clones in this sample may be carry-over from other donors' samples. This sample comprised cultured PBMCs, obtained from culture after CMV antigen stimulation. CDR3 loop: CSARDGRLADNEQFF. The CDR3 nucleotides are TGCAGTGCTAGAGATGGTCGACTAGCCGATAATGAGCAGTTCTTC.